These 9 T cell receptor beta chains were sequenced from one sample in a study of shared clonotypes between healthy human individuals. Clones were read by immunoSEQ multiplex PCR, and TCRdb kept only the in-frame ones, dropping some. The sample consists of around 2.5 million clones, roughly 93% of them appearing once. Sequenced material: naive CD4+ T cells from PBMCs. Subset here: CD45RA+ positively selected. The receptors were gathered from a young man in good health. Some clones in this sample may be carry-over from other donors' samples.

The chain employs TRBV6-5 and TRBJ1-5; no clear D. The CDR3 spans 13 residues. The ends were cut back, 5 bases at V and 6 bases at J, with 11 bases in the middle. Germline CDR1 and CDR2: MNHEY and SVGAGI. The chain's CDR3 is CASSPDPFQPQHF. The CDR3 DNA follows: TGTGCCAGCAGTCCGGACCCTTTTCAGCCCCAGCATTTT.

The chain links TRBV5-4 to TRBJ2-1; D uncertain. The CDR3 covers 15 residues. Trimming removed 1 base at V and 10 bases at J, with 18 bases between. From germline, CDR1 is SGHNT and CDR2 YYREEE (reference sequence). This chain's CDR3 is CASSLQDRPFSEQFF. DNA of the CDR3: TGTGCCAGCAGCTTGCAGGACCGACCCTTTTCGGAGCAGTTCTTC.

The V and J genes are TRBV6-5 and TRBJ1-1; D is possibly TRBD1 (6 bases). Germline V gene lookup returns CDR1 MNHEY and CDR2 SVGAGI. Trimming removed 2 bases from V and 1 base from J, with 14 bases in between. CDR3 size: 16 residues. The CDR3 nucleotides read TGTGCCAGCAGTTACGAGCTGGGAGGGGGGAACACTGAAGCTTTCTTT. Amino acid sequence: CASSYELGGGNTEAFF.

The CDR3 coding sequence is TGCGCCAGCAGCTTGGACACTAACACCATATATTTT. It encodes CASSLDTNTIYF. The chain joins TRBV5-1 to TRBJ1-3; D gene unclear. Germline V gene data show CDR1 as SGHRS and CDR2 as YFSETQ. Trimming stripped 0 bases from V and 7 bases from J, with 5 bases between. CDR3 length: 12 residues.

The chain employs TRBV18 and TRBJ1-1, with D unclear. V lost 4 bases and J 5 bases, leaving 11 bases between the germline ends. Germline loops: CDR1 KGHSH, CDR2 LQKENI. The CDR3 totals 13 residues. CDR3 nucleotide sequence: TGTGCCAGCTCACAGGGATATGGAACTGAAGCTTTCTTT. Its translation is CASSQGYGTEAFF.

The chain carries TRBV7-9 and TRBJ1-5; possible D gene TRBD1, 6 bases. The CDR3 is 15 amino acids. Germline CDR1 SEHNR, CDR2 FQNEAQ (reference sequence). The ends were cut back, 0 bases at V and 0 bases at J, with 6 bases in the middle. The chain's CDR3 is CASSLAGGSNQPQHF. The CDR3 DNA reads TGTGCCAGCAGCTTAGCAGGGGGTAGCAATCAGCCCCAGCATTTT.

This sequence joins TRBV5-1 and TRBJ2-1; tentative D call: TRBD2 (6 bases). Germline V gene sequence: CDR1 SGHRS, CDR2 YFSETQ. CDR3 size: 17 residues. V lost 4 bases and J lost 9, with 26 bases in between. CDR3: CASSPDGGRDGLGEQFF. The DNA for the CDR3 is TGCGCCAGCAGCCCGGACGGTGGGCGGGACGGTCTCGGTGAGCAGTTCTTC. The whole variable domain, remainder taken from reference TRBV5-1 and TRBJ2-1, is KAGVTQTPRYLIKTRGQQVTLSCSPISGHRSVSWYQQTPGQGLQFLFEYFSETQRNKGNFPGRFSGRQFSNSRSEMNVSTLELGDSALYLCASSPDGGRDGLGEQFFGPGTRLTVL.

This clone appeared once. V gene TRBV28 combines with J gene TRBJ2-2, with unresolved D. Germline V CDR1 and CDR2: MDHEN, SYDVKM. The CDR3 runs to 14 residues. Trimming left V 6 bases short and J 4 bases short, with 12 bases between. The CDR3 coding sequence is TGTGCCAGCAGACCTCCCTCCCTCACCGGGGAGCTGTTTTTT. Its protein product is CASRPPSLTGELFF.

J is TRBJ1-5 and V is TRBV6-1; D might be TRBD1 (5 bases). Germline CDR1 is MNHNS and CDR2 is SASEGT. Trimming left V 1 base short and J 8 bases short, with 12 bases between. The CDR3 totals 14 residues. The CDR3 reads CASSEGGGGKPQHF. CDR3 DNA: TGTGCCAGCAGTGAAGGTGGGGGGGGAAAGCCCCAGCATTTT.